Listed here are 20 T cell receptor beta chains from one sample, sequenced in a study of T cells expressing NK-cell markers. TCRdb re-called the 5' RACE reads, yielding one record per CDR3 amino acid sequence without DNA. Listed are 120,000 to 150,000 distinct CDR3 sequences; 12% falls within the top ten. Sequenced: blood T cells: a sorted CD56 or NKG2C T cell subset, CD4+ or CD8+ T cells, or bulk PBMC T cells (not recorded which). These receptors all come from a man between 18 and 35 years old in good health.

This rearrangement joins TRBV19 to TRBJ2-2. CDR1 and CDR2 from the germline V gene are LNHDA and SQIVND (reference sequence). The CDR3 is 14 residues long. CDR3 amino acids: CASRHRRNTGELFF.

The chain is built from TRBV20-1 and TRBJ2-1; TCRdb outputs TRBD2, but without DNA this stays unchecked. Germline V gene sequence: CDR1 DFQATT, CDR2 SNEGSKA (reference sequence). The CDR3 runs to 12 residues. CDR3: CSASGGSNEQFF.

The chain has TRBV12-3 or TRBV12-4 and TRBJ2-2; TCRdb's D gene call, TRBD1, goes unchecked for lack of DNA. The CDR3 loop spans 15 amino acids. The CDR3 sequence is CATRDRPPNTGELFF.

The chain joins TRBV7-8 to TRBJ2-2; no DNA is available, so the TRBD2 call from TCRdb remains unchecked. The CDR3 is made up of 13 amino acids. Germline V lookup: CDR1 SGHVS, CDR2 FQNEAQ. CDR3 region: CASLAANTGELFF.

The chain uses TRBV5-4 and TRBJ2-2. The germline CDR1 and CDR2 sequences are SGHNT and YYREEE (reference sequence). The CDR3 runs to 12 residues. The CDR3 region is CAMLDRPGELFF.

This rearrangement joins TRBV24-1 to TRBJ2-3; TCRdb's D call, TRBD2, is unchecked because there is no DNA. The CDR3 is made up of 15 amino acids. CDR1 is KGHDR, CDR2 SFDVKD, per germline. This chain's CDR3 is CATSDILTPLGEQYF.

This CDR3 is CASSPTGFSNTGELFF. This chain joins TRBV4-2 and TRBJ2-2. Looked up from germline, CDR1 is LGHNA and CDR2 is YNFKEQ. The CDR3 length is 16 residues.

The gene calls are TRBV3-1 and TRBJ2-5; there is no DNA to check the TCRdb D call of TRBD1. Germline V gene lookup returns CDR1 LGHDT and CDR2 YNNKEL (reference sequence). The CDR3 contains 15 residues. The CDR3 loop is CASSRRDRVQETQYF.

This chain links TRBV20-1 with TRBJ2-2. This CDR3 spans 11 amino acids. Germline V gene sequence: CDR1 DFQATT, CDR2 SNEGSKA (reference sequence). CDR3 sequence: CSARLGGELFF.

The rearrangement uses TRBV5-1 and TRBJ2-1. This CDR3 spans 13 amino acids. The V gene's germline CDR1 is SGHRS and CDR2 YFSETQ. The CDR3: CASQTDTYNEQFF.

The V gene is TRBV9, the J gene TRBJ2-1; TCRdb gives TRBD2 as the D gene, but with no DNA this cannot be confirmed. This CDR3 comprises 16 residues. The germline V gene encodes CDR1 SGDLS and CDR2 YYNGEE. The CDR3 region is CASSVADLADYNEQFF.

This clonotype ranks as medium-sized in terms of frequency. V usage is TRBV30 and J usage is TRBJ2-7; the TRBD2 assignment by TCRdb is unverifiable without DNA. This CDR3 has 15 residues. Germline V lookup: CDR1 GTSNPN, CDR2 SVGIG (reference sequence). The CDR3 loop reads CAWVPSGREGNEQYF. The full variable domain, its missing parts supplied by reference TRBV30 and TRBJ2-7, is SQTIHQWPATLVQPVGSPLSLECTVEGTSNPNLYWYRQAAGRGLQLLFYSVGIGQISSEVPQNLSASRPQDRQFILSSKKLLLSDSGFYLCAWVPSGREGNEQYFGPGTRLTVT.

V gene TRBV21-1 combines with J gene TRBJ2-1; the D call from TCRdb, TRBD2, cannot be confirmed without DNA. TRBV21-1 is classified as a pseudogene. CDR3 length: 16 amino acids. CDR3 region: CASSKGGSSSYNEQFF.

The chain recombines TRBV12-3 or TRBV12-4 with TRBJ2-5; the D call of TRBD1 rests on TCRdb alone, since no DNA is present to check it. The CDR3 runs 15 residues. CDR3 region: CASRMTGSDGETQYF.

V gene TRBV4-1 combines with J gene TRBJ2-2. CDR3 length equals 14 residues. Looked up from germline, CDR1 is MGHRA and CDR2 is YSYEKL. Here the CDR3 reads CASSNGVNTGELFF.

V and J are TRBV5-1 and TRBJ2-3; the TCRdb call, TRBD2, lacks DNA for checking. Germline V lookup: CDR1 SGHRS, CDR2 YFSETQ. This CDR3 contains 17 residues. The chain's CDR3 is CASSLTTSGGSTDTQYF.

The rearrangement links TRBV12-3 or TRBV12-4 to TRBJ2-1; the D call from TCRdb, TRBD1, cannot be confirmed without DNA. There are 18 residues in the CDR3. CDR3 region: CASDRGTSIGSPYNEQFF.

The CDR3 here is CASSFPVDEQFF. The V and J genes are TRBV12-3 or TRBV12-4 and TRBJ2-1; the TRBD1 assignment by TCRdb is unverifiable without DNA. This CDR3 contains 12 residues.

This sequence joins TRBV5-1 and TRBJ1-1; TCRdb names TRBD1, which stays unverified in the absence of DNA. This CDR3 is 14 amino acids long. The V gene's germline CDR1 is SGHRS and CDR2 YFSETQ. This chain's CDR3 is CASSLGGGYTEAFF.

V gene TRBV15 combines with J gene TRBJ1-2; TCRdb picks TRBD1, but there is no DNA to check that call. Germline CDR1 and CDR2: LNHNV and YYDKDF (reference sequence). The CDR3 is made up of 16 amino acids. CDR3 loop: CATSSLDREGLDGYTF. Looking up the rest from reference TRBV15 and TRBJ1-2 gives the full variable domain: DAMVIQNPRYQVTQFGKPVTLSCSQTLNHNVMYWYQQKSSQAPKLLFHYYDKDFNNEADTPDNFQSRRPNTSFCFLDIRSPGLGDTAMYLCATSSLDREGLDGYTFGSGTRLTVV.